Presented here are 27 T cell receptor beta chains from one specimen sequenced in a study of shared clonotypes between healthy human individuals. Positively selected for CCR7, the CD45RO-negative cells used as naive CD8 cells excluded terminally differentiated effector memory CD45RA+ cells. Assay used: immunoSEQ multiplex PCR; TCRdb lists only in-frame clones, some missing. The sample carries some 2 million clones, less than 95% recorded once. Sequenced material: naive CD8+ T cells sorted from blood. The receptors were gathered from a man aged 18 to 35 in good health.

This chain joins TRBV2 and TRBJ2-1, with TRBD1 as a possible D gene (5 bases). The germline V and J ends were trimmed by 3 bases and 4 bases, with 13 bases remaining between them. The CDR3 contains 15 residues. Germline CDR1 SNHLY, CDR2 FYNNEI. The CDR3 loop is CASSDTWGVYNEQFF. The CDR3, as DNA: TGTGCCAGCAGTGACACCTGGGGCGTATACAATGAGCAGTTCTTC.

This chain connects TRBV29-1 to TRBJ2-1; either TRBD1 or TRBD2 may supply D (5 bases each). V was shortened by 5 bases and J by 9 bases, with 17 bases between the two germline ends. The CDR3 totals 13 residues. Germline V CDR1 and CDR2: SQVTM, ANQGSEA. The CDR3 here is CSVLMVGPSEQFF. For the CDR3, the DNA is TGCAGCGTTCTGATGGTGGGACCCAGTGAGCAGTTCTTC.

CDR3 region: CASSLVPTSGTYNEQFF. The CDR3 bases are TGCGCCAGCAGCTTGGTGCCGACTAGCGGGACATACAATGAGCAGTTCTTC. This chain links TRBV5-1 with TRBJ2-1, with 11 bases that match TRBD2. Per germline, CDR1 SGHRS and CDR2 YFSETQ. The CDR3 covers 17 residues. The trim removed 0 bases at V and 4 bases at J, leaving 6 bases unmatched.

This chain links TRBV5-1 with TRBJ1-2; D gene unclear. Deletions cut 1 base from V and 0 bases from J, with 7 bases between. Germline lookup yields CDR1 SGHRS and CDR2 YFSETQ. The CDR3 loop spans 14 amino acids. CDR3 in amino acids: CASSLRQPNYGYTF. The CDR3 DNA is TGCGCCAGCAGCTTGCGTCAGCCTAACTATGGCTACACCTTC.

The chain recombines TRBV2 with TRBJ2-1; 10 bases map to TRBD2. Germline V gene data show CDR1 as SNHLY and CDR2 as FYNNEI. Unmatched junction bases numbered 8, after V lost 6 bases and J lost 3 bases. The CDR3 covers 16 residues. The CDR3 loop is CASSEGTSADYNEQFF. The CDR3 DNA follows: TGTGCCAGCAGCGAGGGGACTAGCGCCGACTACAATGAGCAGTTCTTC. The full variable domain, completed using reference TRBV2 and TRBJ2-1, is EPEVTQTPSHQVTQMGQEVILRCVPISNHLYFYWYRQILGQKVEFLVSFYNNEISEKSEIFDDQFSVERPDGSNFTLKIRSTKLEDSAMYFCASSEGTSADYNEQFFGPGTRLTVL.

Worth noting for this clone: Being one base from a much bigger clone, this may be a read error. Other DNA sequences within the sample encode an identical CDR3. The rearrangement joins TRBV9 to TRBJ2-7; unclear D gene. CDR1 is SGDLS and CDR2 is YYNGEE in the germline V gene. The CDR3 contains 13 residues. The V gene lost 0 bases and the J gene lost 3 bases, with 7 bases spanning the gap. The CDR3 DNA follows: TGTGCCAGCAGCGTAGGGAACAGCTACGAGCAGTACTTC. This encodes CASSVGNSYEQYF.

The chain carries TRBV7-9 and TRBJ2-5; 11 positions agree with TRBD2. Germline trimming cut 4 bases from V and 3 bases from J; bases unmatched to any gene: 4. Germline V gene sequence: CDR1 SEHNR, CDR2 FQNEAQ (reference sequence). The CDR3 runs 15 residues. CDR3 in amino acids: CASSWGTSGKETQYF. In DNA, the CDR3 is TGTGCCAGCAGCTGGGGGACTAGCGGAAAAGAGACCCAGTACTTC.

This clone is a singleton in its sample. V is TRBV6-5 and J is TRBJ2-1, with a weak D call TRBD1 (5 bases). The V gene's germline CDR1 is MNHEY and CDR2 SVGAGI. CDR3 length: 14 residues. The V end was cut by 0 bases, the J end by 6 bases, with 9 bases between. CDR3 nucleotide sequence: TGTGCCAGCAGTTACTCAGGGGCCCCCAATGAGCAGTTCTTC. It is translated as CASSYSGAPNEQFF.

This chain uses TRBV7-3 with TRBJ2-1; D is perhaps TRBD1 or TRBD2 (6 bases each). Trimming left V 2 bases short and J 8 bases short, with 13 bases between. The germline CDR1 and CDR2 sequences are SGHTA and FQGTGA. The length of the CDR3 is 14 residues. The CDR3, as DNA: TGTGCCAGCAGCTTAGGGGGGCCGACTTATGAGCAGTTCTTC. Residues: CASSLGGPTYEQFF.

The DNA of the CDR3 is TGCGCCAGCAGCCCTAGAGCTGTTGAAGTTGGAAACACCATATATTTT. Translated, it gives CASSPRAVEVGNTIYF. The chain couples TRBV4-1 to TRBJ1-3; D gene uncertain. V shed 4 bases and J shed 3 bases, with 16 bases lying between them. The CDR3 is 16 residues long. CDR1 and CDR2 from the germline V gene are MGHRA and YSYEKL.

The chain employs TRBV27 and TRBJ2-7; possibly TRBD1 for D (5 bases). The CDR3 loop spans 12 amino acids. Trimming left V 10 bases short and J 4 bases short, with 14 bases between. Germline values: CDR1 MNHEY, CDR2 SMNVEV (reference sequence). CDR3 amino acids: CATSLDSYEQYF. The CDR3 nucleotides are TGTGCCACCTCCCTTGACAGTTACGAGCAGTACTTC.

The chain joins TRBV15 to TRBJ2-4; 7 nucleotides agree with TRBD2. The CDR3 length is 16 residues. Germline V lookup: CDR1 LNHNV, CDR2 YYDKDF (reference sequence). J gave up 0 bases and V 3 bases, and 5 bases lay outside the gene matches. The CDR3 coding sequence is TGTGCCACCAGCAGGAGGGCGGGGGTAGCCAAAAACATTCAGTACTTC. It translates to CATSRRAGVAKNIQYF.

The chain carries TRBV15 and TRBJ2-7, with 8 bases that match TRBD1. There are 14 residues in the CDR3. The V segment lost 7 bases and the J segment 2 bases; nucleotides outside the gene matches: 7. Germline CDR1 is LNHNV and CDR2 is YYDKDF (reference sequence). The CDR3 loop reads CATTRTGRPYEQYF. The CDR3 nucleotides read TGTGCCACCACCCGGACAGGGAGGCCCTACGAGCAGTACTTC.

This sequence joins TRBV20-1 and TRBJ1-4; D not resolved. The CDR3 consists of 11 residues. Trimming took off 2 bases at V and 13 bases at J, with 11 bases between the two ends. Per the germline V gene, CDR1 is DFQATT and CDR2 is SNEGSKA (reference sequence). The CDR3 protein is CSARSYYGLFF. The CDR3 coding sequence is TGCAGTGCTAGATCCTACTACGGACTGTTTTTT.

Points on this clone: Other DNA sequences in this sample translate to the same CDR3. The chain uses TRBV27 and TRBJ2-7; D is possibly TRBD1 (6 bases). The V end was cut by 8 bases, the J end by 3 bases, with 11 bases between. The CDR3 is 12 amino acids. The germline CDR1 and CDR2 sequences are MNHEY and SMNVEV (reference sequence). CDR3 nucleotide sequence: TGTGCCAGCGGTTGGACAGACTACGAGCAGTACTTC. It specifies CASGWTDYEQYF.

The chain employs TRBV2 and TRBJ1-5; D may be TRBD1 (5 bases). Germline values: CDR1 SNHLY, CDR2 FYNNEI. This CDR3 region has 15 residues. V lost 6 bases and J lost 3, with 15 bases in between. The chain's CDR3 is CASRSGTVINQPQHF. The CDR3, as DNA: TGTGCCAGCAGGTCCGGGACGGTAATCAATCAGCCCCAGCATTTT.

The V call is TRBV5-4, the J call TRBJ2-5; 7 positions agree with TRBD1. This CDR3 is built from 13 residues. V was clipped by 4 bases and J by 3 bases; unmatched bases: 3. CDR1 and CDR2 (germline): SGHNT, YYREEE (reference sequence). For the CDR3, the DNA is TGTGCCAGCAGCCTAGGGACAGAAGAGACCCAGTACTTC. This codes for CASSLGTEETQYF.

V and J are TRBV4-3 and TRBJ2-1, with 9 bases fitting TRBD2. The CDR3 loop spans 19 amino acids. Germline V gene sequence: CDR1 LGHNA, CDR2 YSLEER. The V segment lost 1 base and the J segment 3 bases; nucleotides outside the gene matches: 13. CDR3: CASSQVNSAGGVGYNEQFF. The CDR3 bases are TGCGCCAGCAGCCAAGTAAATTCGGCGGGAGGGGTTGGCTACAATGAGCAGTTCTTC.

V is TRBV6-5 and J is TRBJ1-2, with D unresolved. Trimming shortened V by 7 bases and J by 1 base, and 13 bases separated the two germline ends. The CDR3 contains 14 residues. The germline gives CDR1 MNHEY, CDR2 SVGAGI. Written as DNA, the CDR3 is TGTGCCAGCACCGACGGGTTGCGTAACTATGGCTACACCTTC. Translating it yields CASTDGLRNYGYTF.

The chain links TRBV25-1 to TRBJ2-7; no clear D. V gave up 1 base and J gave up 3 bases, with 10 bases separating them. Germline V lookup: CDR1 MGHDK, CDR2 SYGVNS. The CDR3 runs to 14 residues. The CDR3 loop is CASSESYERYEQYF. The CDR3 DNA reads TGTGCCAGCAGTGAATCGTACGAGCGCTACGAGCAGTACTTC.

J is TRBJ1-1 and V is TRBV9, with D possibly being TRBD1 (6 bases). The V end lost 4 bases, the J end lost 0 bases, and 16 bases lay between the germline ends. CDR1 is SGDLS, CDR2 YYNGEE, per germline. The CDR3 has 16 amino acids. The CDR3 loop reads CASSSKPGHLNTEAFF. The CDR3, as DNA: TGTGCCAGCAGCTCGAAGCCGGGACACCTGAACACTGAAGCTTTCTTT.

The chain employs TRBV27 and TRBJ1-2; D is unclear. Germline V gene lookup returns CDR1 MNHEY and CDR2 SMNVEV (reference sequence). The CDR3 runs to 15 residues. V was trimmed by 5 bases and J by 6 bases, leaving 19 bases between them. CDR3 sequence reads: CASSQARAAFDGYTF. CDR3 nucleotide sequence: TGTGCCAGCAGTCAGGCTAGGGCAGCTTTTGATGGCTACACCTTC.

On this clone: The same CDR3 can be traced to other DNA sequences in this sample. The chain links TRBV9 to TRBJ2-7; D remains ambiguous. The germline V and J ends were trimmed by 0 bases and 2 bases, with 9 bases remaining between them. Germline-derived CDR1 and CDR2 are SGDLS and YYNGEE. The CDR3 is 14 residues long. The CDR3 DNA sequence: TGTGCCAGCAGCGTAGGGGATAGCACCTACGAGCAGTACTTC. Encoded protein: CASSVGDSTYEQYF.

This chain links TRBV6-6 with TRBJ2-7; D remains ambiguous. CDR3 length: 13 residues. The V end lost 0 bases, the J end lost 5 bases, and 8 bases lay between the germline ends. Germline V gives CDR1 MNHNY, CDR2 SVGAGI (reference sequence). The CDR3: CASSYSVVDEQYF. The CDR3 bases are TGTGCCAGCAGTTACTCGGTGGTAGACGAGCAGTACTTC.

The V and J genes are TRBV19 and TRBJ2-7, with D perhaps matching TRBD2 (6 bases). V was pared by 5 bases and J by 3 bases, with 11 bases between. This CDR3 comprises 13 residues. Looked up from germline, CDR1 is LNHDA and CDR2 is SQIVND (reference sequence). The CDR3 DNA reads as TGTGCCAGTAGTTGGGAGGAAAACTACGAGCAGTACTTC. Protein: CASSWEENYEQYF. The complete variable domain, with remaining parts taken from reference TRBV19 and TRBJ2-7, reads DGGITQSPKYLFRKEGQNVTLSCEQNLNHDAMYWYRQDPGQGLRLIYYSQIVNDFQKGDIAEGYSVSREKKESFPLTVTSAQKNPTAFYLCASSWEENYEQYFGPGTRLTVT.

The J gene is TRBJ2-2, the V gene TRBV11-2; D is undetermined. V was pared by 1 base and J by 2 bases, with 8 bases between. Germline values: CDR1 SGHAT, CDR2 FQNNGV. This CDR3 has 15 amino acids. The CDR3 region is CASSLGAANTGELFF. Written as DNA, the CDR3 is TGTGCCAGCAGCTTAGGGGCGGCTAACACCGGGGAGCTGTTTTTT.

The chain employs TRBV7-3 and TRBJ2-1; D may be TRBD1 (5 bases). CDR1 and CDR2 from the germline V gene are SGHTA and FQGTGA. Trimming shortened V by 4 bases and J by 4 bases, and 11 bases separated the two germline ends. This CDR3 comprises 14 residues. Here the CDR3 DNA reads TGTGCCAGCAGCTCCCAGGGCGTTTACAATGAGCAGTTCTTC. It yields the protein CASSSQGVYNEQFF.